This TCR beta chain was documented in a study of cytomegalovirus exposure and HLA in healthy donors. On this clone itself: Its antigen is unknown.

V was cut by 0 bases and J by 3 bases, with 6 bases left in between. The CDR3 has 14 residues. Germline CDR1 reads MNHEY; CDR2 reads SMNVEV (reference sequence). Sequencing was performed with immunoSEQ multiplex PCR; in TCRdb, only in-frame clones are kept and a portion is missing. The sample carries over 150,000 clones, over 85% recorded once. Donors came from a validation cohort of over 100 subjects, distinct from the first 666-subject cohort. Findings and limits, study-wide: The study listed 164 cytomegalovirus-associated TCR beta chains.

The sequence derives from a man aged 18 to 30 in good health and CMV-seropositive. V is TRBV27 and J is TRBJ2-4; a weak D match, TRBD2 (5 bases). Sequencing was done on a sample of PBMCs. In DNA form, the CDR3 reads TGTGCCAGCAGTTTATCAAGCGGCAAAAACATTCAGTACTTC. This gives the protein CASSLSSGKNIQYF.